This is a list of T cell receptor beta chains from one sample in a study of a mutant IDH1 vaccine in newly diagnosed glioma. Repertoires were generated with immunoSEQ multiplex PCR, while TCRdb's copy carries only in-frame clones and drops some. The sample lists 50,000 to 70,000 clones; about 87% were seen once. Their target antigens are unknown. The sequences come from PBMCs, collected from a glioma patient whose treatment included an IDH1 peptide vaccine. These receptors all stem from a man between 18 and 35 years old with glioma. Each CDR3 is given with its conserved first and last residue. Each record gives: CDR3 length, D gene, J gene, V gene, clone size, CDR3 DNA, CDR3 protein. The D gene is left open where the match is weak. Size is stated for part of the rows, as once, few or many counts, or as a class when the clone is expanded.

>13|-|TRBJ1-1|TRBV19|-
TGTGCCAGTAGTCTGGGGGGGGCCACTGAAGCTTTCTTT
CASSLGGATEAFF
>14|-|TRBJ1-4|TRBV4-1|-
TGCGCCAGCAGCCAAGACAGGGGCGAAAAAAAACTGTTTTTT
CASSQDRGEKKLFF
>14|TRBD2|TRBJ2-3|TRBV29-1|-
TGCAGCGCCGACGGACTAGCGGACACAGATACGCAGTATTTT
CSADGLADTDTQYF
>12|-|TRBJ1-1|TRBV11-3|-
TGTGCCAGCAGGGGGGACACCCCTGAAGCTTTCTTT
CASRGDTPEAFF
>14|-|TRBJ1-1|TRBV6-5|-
TGTGCCAGCAGTGCTAGGGGCTTGAAGGCTGAAGCTTTCTTT
CASSARGLKAEAFF
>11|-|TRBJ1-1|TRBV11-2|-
TGTGCCAGCAGCTACACAGTCGAAGCTTTCTTT
CASSYTVEAFF
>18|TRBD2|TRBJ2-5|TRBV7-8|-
TGTGCCAGCAGCGTAACCGGGACTAGCGGGGGGCTAGGGGAGACCCAGTACTTC
CASSVTGTSGGLGETQYF
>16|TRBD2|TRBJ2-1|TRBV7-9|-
TGTGCCAGCAGCTTGCCCCGCGGGAGGGGATACAATGAGCAGTTCTTC
CASSLPRGRGYNEQFF
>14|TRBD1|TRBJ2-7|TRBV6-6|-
TGTGCCAGCAGTTATGTGGACAGGGTCAACGAGCAGTACTTC
CASSYVDRVNEQYF
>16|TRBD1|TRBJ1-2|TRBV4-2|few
TGTGCCAGCAGCCAAGATCCGGCAGGGGGCGGCTATGGCTACACCTTC
CASSQDPAGGGYGYTF